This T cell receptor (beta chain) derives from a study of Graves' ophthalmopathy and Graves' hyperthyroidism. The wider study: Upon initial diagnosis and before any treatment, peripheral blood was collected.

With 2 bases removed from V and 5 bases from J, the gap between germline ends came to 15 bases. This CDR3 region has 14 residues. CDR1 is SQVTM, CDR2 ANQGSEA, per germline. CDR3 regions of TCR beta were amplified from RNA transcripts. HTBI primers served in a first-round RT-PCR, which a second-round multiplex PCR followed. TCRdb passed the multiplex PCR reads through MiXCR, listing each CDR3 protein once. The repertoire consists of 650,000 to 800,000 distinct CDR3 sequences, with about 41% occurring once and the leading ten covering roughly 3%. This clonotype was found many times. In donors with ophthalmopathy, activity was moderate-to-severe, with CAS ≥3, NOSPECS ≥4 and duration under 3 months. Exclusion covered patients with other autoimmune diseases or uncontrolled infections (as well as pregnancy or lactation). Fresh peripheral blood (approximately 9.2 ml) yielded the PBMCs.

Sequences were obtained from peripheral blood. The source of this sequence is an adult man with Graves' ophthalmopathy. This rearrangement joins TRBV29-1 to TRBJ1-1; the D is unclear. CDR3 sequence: CSVETYLTGTEAFF. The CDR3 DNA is TGCAGCGTTGAAACGTACCTGACGGGGACTGAAGCTTTCTTT.